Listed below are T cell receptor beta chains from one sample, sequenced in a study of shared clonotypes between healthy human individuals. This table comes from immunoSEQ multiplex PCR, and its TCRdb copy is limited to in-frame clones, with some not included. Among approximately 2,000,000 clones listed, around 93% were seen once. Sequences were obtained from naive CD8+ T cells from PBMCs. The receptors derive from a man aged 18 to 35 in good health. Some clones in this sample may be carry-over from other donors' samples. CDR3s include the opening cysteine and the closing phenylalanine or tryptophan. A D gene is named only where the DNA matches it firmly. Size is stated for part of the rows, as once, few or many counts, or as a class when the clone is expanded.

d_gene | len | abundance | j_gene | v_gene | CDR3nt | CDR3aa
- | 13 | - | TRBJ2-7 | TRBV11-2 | TGTGCCAGCAGCTTAGGGGTCGGCTACGAGCAGTACTTC | CASSLGVGYEQYF
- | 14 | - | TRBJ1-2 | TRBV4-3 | TGCGCCAGCAGCCCCTCACCAGGCGCCTTTGGCTACACCTTC | CASSPSPGAFGYTF
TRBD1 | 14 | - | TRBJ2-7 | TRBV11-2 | TGTACCAGCAGCTTCGGGACAGGGACCTACGAGCAGTACTTC | CTSSFGTGTYEQYF
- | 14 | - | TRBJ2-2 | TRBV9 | TGTGCCAGCAGCGTCGGAGGGCCCGGCGGGGAGCTGTTTTTT | CASSVGGPGGELFF
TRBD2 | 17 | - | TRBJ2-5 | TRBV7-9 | TGTGCCAGCAGCAATGGACTAGACAAACGTCTACAAGAGACCCAGTACTTC | CASSNGLDKRLQETQYF
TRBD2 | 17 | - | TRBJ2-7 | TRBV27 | TGTGCCAGCAGTCCGATGGGGGGGACTCTCAGCTCCTACGAGCAGTACTTC | CASSPMGGTLSSYEQYF
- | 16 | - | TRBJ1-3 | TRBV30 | TGTGCCTGGAGTGTAGCCGGGGACGCCTCTGGAAACACCATATATTTT | CAWSVAGDASGNTIYF
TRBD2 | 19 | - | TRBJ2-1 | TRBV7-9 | TGTGCCAGCAGCTCCCGGACTAGCGGGAGCCTTTCCCCCTACAATGAGCAGTTCTTC | CASSSRTSGSLSPYNEQFF
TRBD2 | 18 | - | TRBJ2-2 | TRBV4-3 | TGCGCCAGCAGCCAAGATCGGACACTAGCGGGAGAATCCGGGGAGCTGTTTTTT | CASSQDRTLAGESGELFF
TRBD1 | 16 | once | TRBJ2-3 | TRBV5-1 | TGCGCCAGCAGCTTGGTGGGACAGGGTAGCACAGATACGCAGTATTTT | CASSLVGQGSTDTQYF